A selection of T cell receptor beta chains follows, all from one sample in a study of shared clonotypes between healthy human individuals. Using immunoSEQ multiplex PCR, the repertoire was profiled, and TCRdb retains in-frame clones only, with some absent. The sample contains about 2.3 million clones, more than 85% of which appear only once. Specimen: naive CD4+ T cells from PBMCs. These receptors originate from a young man in good health. Some clones in this sample may be carry-over from other donors' samples. Both conserved end residues are part of each CDR3. A D gene is named only where the DNA matches it firmly. Size is omitted from some rows. Given values are once, few, many or a class for expanded clones.

D,J,length,size,V,DNA,CDR3
NA,TRBJ1-2,16,NA,TRBV6-6,TGTGCCAGCAGTTACACCGGGGCCAAAGCTAACTATGGCTACACCTTC,CASSYTGAKANYGYTF
NA,TRBJ1-1,16,NA,TRBV18,TGTGCCAGCTCACACCGACAGGCGCGGAAAAACACTGAAGCTTTCTTT,CASSHRQARKNTEAFF
NA,TRBJ2-1,15,NA,TRBV4-2,TGTGCCAGCAGCCAAGAAGGGAGCTCCTACAATGAGCAGTTCTTC,CASSQEGSSYNEQFF
NA,TRBJ2-7,16,NA,TRBV5-6,TGTGCCAGCAGCTTATGGCAGGGGAAAGAGAGGTACGAGCAGTACTTC,CASSLWQGKERYEQYF
NA,TRBJ2-1,13,NA,TRBV27,TGTGCCAGCAGTTTAGCCCGAGACAATGAGCAGTTCTTC,CASSLARDNEQFF
TRBD1,TRBJ1-1,15,NA,TRBV7-9,TGTGCCAGCAGCTCGTACAGGGGGCCCGCCACTGAAGCTTTCTTT,CASSSYRGPATEAFF
NA,TRBJ2-4,13,NA,TRBV5-8,TGTGCCAGCAGCTCGAGACAGGATAACATTCAGTACTTC,CASSSRQDNIQYF
TRBD1,TRBJ2-7,15,NA,TRBV7-9,TGTGCCAGCAGCCGTGATCAAGGGGGCTCGGGGGAGCAGTACTTC,CASSRDQGGSGEQYF
TRBD1,TRBJ1-2,13,NA,TRBV5-4,TGTGCCAGCGGAGGACAGGACCGCTACGGCTACACCTTC,CASGGQDRYGYTF
TRBD1,TRBJ2-5,13,NA,TRBV28,TGTGCCGGGGGGCAGGGGGCCCGCGAGACCCAGTACTTC,CAGGQGARETQYF
NA,TRBJ2-7,14,NA,TRBV7-2,TGTGCCAGCAGCTTAGGGACATCCAACTACGAGCAGTACTTC,CASSLGTSNYEQYF
TRBD1,TRBJ1-2,17,NA,TRBV7-8,TGTGCCAGCAGCTTATCTCGGACAGGGGCTCTTGACTATGGCTACACCTTC,CASSLSRTGALDYGYTF
NA,TRBJ2-1,15,NA,TRBV11-2,TGTGCCAGCAGCTTAGCGCTGGCAGGGTACAATGAGCAGTTCTTC,CASSLALAGYNEQFF
TRBD1,TRBJ1-1,12,NA,TRBV6-1,TGTGCCAGCAGTGAATACAGGGGAGGCGCTTTCTTT,CASSEYRGGAFF
TRBD2,TRBJ2-1,16,NA,TRBV2,TGTGCCAGCAGTGGTCCGGGGGGGAGCGCCTACAATGAGCAGTTCTTC,CASSGPGGSAYNEQFF
NA,TRBJ1-1,14,NA,TRBV28,TGTGCCAGCAGTTTGGCCCAGGGAATAACTGAAGCTTTCTTT,CASSLAQGITEAFF
NA,TRBJ2-5,14,NA,TRBV9,TGTGCCAGCAGCGTAGATCTGGCGTTGGAGACCCAGTACTTC,CASSVDLALETQYF
TRBD2,TRBJ2-3,14,NA,TRBV6-1,TGTGCCAGCAGTGGGGGACTAGCGGAACATACGCAGTATTTT,CASSGGLAEHTQYF
NA,TRBJ1-2,12,NA,TRBV19,TGTGCCAGGCCGGGACACCCCTATGGCTACACCTTC,CARPGHPYGYTF
NA,TRBJ2-5,12,NA,TRBV7-3,TGTGCCAGCAGCCAGGGCGGGGAGACCCAGTACTTC,CASSQGGETQYF
NA,TRBJ2-7,17,once,TRBV13,TGTGCCAGCAGCCCGTTGTTGGAGATGACAAACTCCTACGAGCAGTACTTC,CASSPLLEMTNSYEQYF
NA,TRBJ2-5,13,NA,TRBV29-1,TGCAGCGCCCCCGGTGACGGCCCCGGGACCCAGTACTTC,CSAPGDGPGTQYF
NA,TRBJ2-3,14,NA,TRBV5-4,TGTGCCAGCACCAAAAAAGGGGGGGCAGATACGCAGTATTTT,CASTKKGGADTQYF
NA,TRBJ1-1,12,NA,TRBV6-5,TGTGCCAGCAGTTACGACACAACTGAAGCTTTCTTT,CASSYDTTEAFF
TRBD2,TRBJ2-1,16,NA,TRBV10-3,TGTGCCATCAGTGACCTCCTAGCGGGAATGACGAATGAGCAGTTCTTC,CAISDLLAGMTNEQFF
NA,TRBJ2-1,14,NA,TRBV28,TGTGCCAGCAGTCCGCGGAGTGGGCACAATGAGCAGTTCTTC,CASSPRSGHNEQFF
TRBD2,TRBJ2-7,15,NA,TRBV19,TGTGCCAGTAGCGTTACTAGCGGGGGCTACTACGAGCAGTACTTC,CASSVTSGGYYEQYF
NA,TRBJ2-7,13,NA,TRBV5-1,TGCGCCAGCAGGCCCGCTAGCATGTACGAGCAGTACTTC,CASRPASMYEQYF
NA,TRBJ1-5,12,NA,TRBV18,TGTGCCAGCTCACCTTGGGGGCCACCCCAGCATTTT,CASSPWGPPQHF
NA,TRBJ2-7,12,NA,TRBV28,TGTGCCAGCAGTTTACAGGTCGATGAGCAGTACTTC,CASSLQVDEQYF
TRBD1,TRBJ2-6,18,NA,TRBV27,TGTGCCAGCATGATCGGGGACAGGGCTCCTTCTGGGGCCAACGTCCTGACTTTC,CASMIGDRAPSGANVLTF
NA,TRBJ2-5,15,NA,TRBV28,TGTGCCAGCAGCACTCGTGACGGACACCAAGAGACCCAGTACTTC,CASSTRDGHQETQYF
TRBD1,TRBJ2-1,15,NA,TRBV7-2,TGTGCCAGCACATCACAGGGGGCTGCGGGCAATGAGCAGTTCTTC,CASTSQGAAGNEQFF
NA,TRBJ1-1,11,NA,TRBV20-1,TGCAGTGCTAGAGACAGGGCTGAAGCTTTCTTT,CSARDRAEAFF
NA,TRBJ1-1,12,NA,TRBV6-4,TGTGCCAGCAGCCACAGGGAGACTGAAGCTTTCTTT,CASSHRETEAFF
NA,TRBJ2-3,14,once,TRBV9,TGTGCCAGCAGCGCCTCCGGAATCACAGATACGCAGTATTTT,CASSASGITDTQYF
TRBD1,TRBJ1-2,18,once,TRBV15,TGTGCCACCAGCAGAGATGGAGGGGGCGCTAAAGCTAACTATGGCTACACCTTC,CATSRDGGGAKANYGYTF
NA,TRBJ2-1,12,once,TRBV7-3,TGTGCCAGCAGCTTCCTAGGGGGTGAGCAGTTCTTC,CASSFLGGEQFF
NA,TRBJ1-1,16,NA,TRBV27,TGTGCCAGCAGTTTGGAGTGGTCTAGAGGTTACACTGAAGCTTTCTTT,CASSLEWSRGYTEAFF
NA,TRBJ1-4,19,NA,TRBV28,TGTGCCAGCAGCAGTTCCGGAGTGGACGTCTGGGCAACTAATGAAAAACTGTTTTTT,CASSSSGVDVWATNEKLFF
NA,TRBJ2-1,15,NA,TRBV7-2,TGTGCCAGCAGCTTGCCGTGGGAGCATATGGATGAGCAGTTCTTC,CASSLPWEHMDEQFF
NA,TRBJ2-7,14,NA,TRBV5-1,TGCGCCAGCAGCTTCCAACTAGGAGGCTACGAGCAGTACTTC,CASSFQLGGYEQYF
NA,TRBJ2-7,13,NA,TRBV7-9,TGTGCCAGCAGCTTTCTCACCTCTTACGAGCAGTACTTC,CASSFLTSYEQYF
NA,TRBJ2-1,11,NA,TRBV12-5,TGTGCTAGTGGGGTGTACAATGAGCAGTTCTTC,CASGVYNEQFF
TRBD2,TRBJ2-7,16,NA,TRBV7-9,TGTGCCAGCAGCTCCCCTAGCGGGAGCCTCCCGGACGAGCAGTACTTC,CASSSPSGSLPDEQYF
TRBD2,TRBJ2-7,13,NA,TRBV6-1,TGTGCCAACGGACTAGCGGGGGTTTACGAGCAGTACTTC,CANGLAGVYEQYF
NA,TRBJ1-4,15,NA,TRBV27,TGTGCCAGCAGTTTGGGGTGGCGATCTAATGAAAAACTGTTTTTT,CASSLGWRSNEKLFF
TRBD1,TRBJ2-4,13,NA,TRBV7-9,TGTGCCAGCAGCCCAATAGGGACAGCGCCTCAGTACTTC,CASSPIGTAPQYF
NA,TRBJ2-1,11,NA,TRBV2,TGTGCCAGCAGTGAACCGGCTGAGCAGTTCTTC,CASSEPAEQFF
TRBD1,TRBJ1-1,15,NA,TRBV18,TGTGCCAGCTCACCACAGGGGGCTATGGGAACTGAAGCTTTCTTT,CASSPQGAMGTEAFF
TRBD2,TRBJ2-3,18,NA,TRBV5-1,TGCGCCAGCAGCCACAGTGCCGGGACTAGCGGGAGCACAGATACGCAGTATTTT,CASSHSAGTSGSTDTQYF
NA,TRBJ1-5,16,NA,TRBV18,TGTGCCAGCTCGGGGACCGATTATATAAGCAATCAGCCCCAGCATTTT,CASSGTDYISNQPQHF
NA,TRBJ2-1,13,NA,TRBV2,TGTGCCAGCACTGCGGACTCCGACCATGAGCAGTTCTTC,CASTADSDHEQFF
TRBD2,TRBJ2-7,15,NA,TRBV14,TGTGCCAGCAGCCAAGCGGGACTAGGACTTACGCGGCAGTACTTC,CASSQAGLGLTRQYF
TRBD1,TRBJ2-1,15,NA,TRBV5-8,TGTGCCAGCACCTGGACAGGGGTGACCTACAATGAGCAGTTCTTC,CASTWTGVTYNEQFF
TRBD1,TRBJ2-7,16,NA,TRBV6-1,TGTGCCAGCAGTGCAACGGGGACAGGGGGCTCCTACGAGCAGTACTTC,CASSATGTGGSYEQYF
NA,TRBJ1-1,14,NA,TRBV19,TGTGCCACCAGAGGTAGGGCGACCTCACCTGAAGCTTTCTTT,CATRGRATSPEAFF